A selection of T cell receptor beta chains follows, all from one sample in a study of prognosis after radiotherapy for stage I lung cancer. TCRdb recomputed calls from the multiplex PCR reads with MiXCR, one row per CDR3 protein. This table has fewer than 20,000 distinct CDR3 sequences, roughly two fifths appearing once. The sequencing here drew on PBMCs, taken before or after stereotactic body radiation therapy (not recorded which). The source is a donor of 50 years or more with non-small cell lung cancer. Both conserved end residues are part of each CDR3. D genes are given only for firm matches. The size entry is marked missing in some rows and otherwise reads once, few, many or a size class.

D gene	clone size	V gene	J gene	CDR3 DNA	CDR3 protein
NA	NA	TRBV7-9	TRBJ2-2	TGTGCCAGCAGCCAACTAGGACATGGCGGGGACACCGGGGAGCTGTTTTTT	CASSQLGHGGDTGELFF
TRBD2	NA	TRBV24-1	TRBJ2-1	TGTGCCACCAGTGATTTGCGGGACTACCACAATGAGCAGTTCTTC	CATSDLRDYHNEQFF
NA	many	TRBV11-2	TRBJ2-5	TGTGCCAGCAGCTTAGATTGGGGTGGGGAGACCCAGTACTTC	CASSLDWGGETQYF
TRBD1	NA	TRBV6-2/TRBV6-3	TRBJ1-2	TGCCAAACAGGGGGACGGGGGTATGGCTACACCTTC	CQTGGRGYGYTF
NA	few	TRBV19	TRBJ2-1	TGTGCCAGTAGTATAAATAGCTACAATGAGCAGTTCTTC	CASSINSYNEQFF
NA	NA	TRBV6-1	TRBJ1-5	TGTGCCAGCAGGCGGGACGTTAATCAGCCCCAGCATTTT	CASRRDVNQPQHF
NA	NA	TRBV5-1	TRBJ2-7	TGCGCCAGCAGCTTGGACGGCAGTGGTGCCGAGCAGTACTTC	CASSLDGSGAEQYF
TRBD2	many	TRBV5-1	TRBJ2-2	TGCGCCAGCAGCTTCGGTGGGAGGGCCTTATACACCGGGGAGCTGTTTTTT	CASSFGGRALYTGELFF
NA	many	TRBV14	TRBJ2-2	TGTGCCAGCAGCTCCAGGGGAGTCGGGGAGCTGTTTTTT	CASSSRGVGELFF
TRBD1	many	TRBV7-9	TRBJ2-2	TGTGCCAGCAGCCCATTAGCCCCCAGACAGGGGGCGATTACCGGGGAGCTGTTTTTT	CASSPLAPRQGAITGELFF
NA	medium-sized	TRBV6-1	TRBJ1-3	TGTGCCAGCAGTCGAAGACCGGACGGAGGAAACACCATATATTTT	CASSRRPDGGNTIYF
TRBD2	many	TRBV6-4	TRBJ2-2	TGTGCCAGCAGAGGGACTAGCGGGAGGATGGACACCGGGGAGCTGTTTTTT	CASRGTSGRMDTGELFF
NA	many	TRBV5-1	TRBJ1-1	TGCGCCAGCAGCTTGGAACAGGCACCCACTGAAGCTTTCTTT	CASSLEQAPTEAFF
NA	many	TRBV2	TRBJ2-3	TGTGCCAGCAGTAGAGACGGAGCAACTAGCACAGATACGCAGTATTTT	CASSRDGATSTDTQYF
NA	few	TRBV5-6	TRBJ2-1	TGTGCCAGCAGCTGGATTCCGGGACAACCGATCAATGAGCAGTTCTTC	CASSWIPGQPINEQFF
NA	NA	TRBV11-2	TRBJ2-5	TGTGCCAGCAGCTTAACGATGACGACTATAAATTCAGAGACCCAGTACTTC	CASSLTMTTINSETQYF
TRBD2	many	TRBV20-1	TRBJ2-3	TGCAGTGCTAGAGCCACTCAGGGACTAGCGGGCAGCACAGATACGCAGTATTTT	CSARATQGLAGSTDTQYF
NA	NA	TRBV11-2	TRBJ2-7	TGTGCCAGCAGCTTAAAGGCCTACATCCAGGACCGAGCTACTCGGGAGCAGTACTTC	CASSLKAYIQDRATREQYF
NA	many	TRBV7-9	TRBJ2-1	TGTGCCAGCAGCTTACCACCGGTTACCTACAATGAGCAGTTCTTC	CASSLPPVTYNEQFF
NA	once	TRBV12-3/TRBV12-4	TRBJ2-1	TGTGCCAGCAGTTTTGTCCTAGCGCGGAGCGGTGATGAGCAGTTCTTC	CASSFVLARSGDEQFF
TRBD2	medium-sized	TRBV28	TRBJ2-7	TGTGCCAGCAATACACCGGGACTAGCGGGGGGGTACGAGCAGTACTTC	CASNTPGLAGGYEQYF
TRBD1	NA	TRBV6-1	TRBJ1-2	TGTGCCAGCAGCAAAACCGGGACAGCAGGGACTAAATATGGCTACACCTTC	CASSKTGTAGTKYGYTF
TRBD1	NA	TRBV28	TRBJ1-3	TGTGCCAGCAGTTTTGACAGGGGGCGACGTGGAAACACCATATATTTT	CASSFDRGRRGNTIYF
TRBD1	many	TRBV10-3	TRBJ2-5	TGTGCCATCAGTGAAAGACAGGGGTACCAAGAGACCCAGTACTTC	CAISERQGYQETQYF
TRBD1	many	TRBV20-1	TRBJ1-2	TGCAGTGCTAGACTACGGGACAGGGAGAGCTACACCTTC	CSARLRDRESYTF
NA	NA	TRBV12-3/TRBV12-4	TRBJ2-3	TGTGCCAGCAGTCAGACGGGACCGACCACAGATACGCAGTATTTT	CASSQTGPTTDTQYF
NA	many	TRBV10-3	TRBJ2-1	TGTGCCATCAGTGAGTCGTCGGGGGGCAGGTACAATGAGCAGTTCTTC	CAISESSGGRYNEQFF
NA	once	TRBV12-3/TRBV12-4	TRBJ2-1	TGTGCCAGCCAAGGGGTCCAGAGCTCCTACAATGAGCAGTTCTTC	CASQGVQSSYNEQFF
TRBD1	many	TRBV12-3/TRBV12-4	TRBJ1-1	TGTGCCAGCAGTTTCCCAAACAGGGGCGGAGCTTTCTTT	CASSFPNRGGAFF
TRBD2	many	TRBV30	TRBJ2-5	TGTGCCTGGAGTCCCACTAGCGTTGGGGAGACCCAGTACTTC	CAWSPTSVGETQYF
NA	NA	TRBV28	TRBJ2-1	TGTGCCAGCTCGCGACCCGAGACTCCTTACCGGAATGAGCAGTTCTTC	CASSRPETPYRNEQFF
NA	many	TRBV4-1	TRBJ2-7	TGCGCCAGCAGCCAAGGTATCCCAGGGAGCTACGAGCAGTACTTC	CASSQGIPGSYEQYF
NA	many	TRBV5-1	TRBJ2-7	TGCGCCAGCAAAAAGGACAGTACCTACGAGCAGTACTTC	CASKKDSTYEQYF
TRBD1	many	TRBV5-1	TRBJ2-7	TGCGCCAGCAGCCCAACAGGGGGCGGTTACGAGCAGTACTTC	CASSPTGGGYEQYF
NA	many	TRBV28	TRBJ1-4	TGTGCCAGCAGTTTGTTCGCCGCTGCAACTAATGAAAAACTGTTTTTT	CASSLFAAATNEKLFF
TRBD2	NA	TRBV11-2	TRBJ2-2	TGTGCCAGCAGCTTGGCCGGGACTAGCGGGGGAAGCCCGAACACCGGGGAGCTGTTTTTT	CASSLAGTSGGSPNTGELFF
NA	many	TRBV12-3/TRBV12-4	TRBJ2-1	TGTGCCAGCAGTTTTGAGGCAAGGGACACATCGTTCTTC	CASSFEARDTSFF
TRBD2	many	TRBV28	TRBJ2-2	TGTGCCAGCTCCCTAGCGGGGCAGGACGGGGAGCTGTTTTTT	CASSLAGQDGELFF
NA	many	TRBV27	TRBJ2-1	TGTGCCAGCAGTACACTAGGGAGGAACAATGAGCAGTTCTTC	CASSTLGRNNEQFF
NA	NA	TRBV6-2/TRBV6-3	TRBJ2-7	TGTGCCAGCAGCCACCAGGGCTACGAGCAGTACTTC	CASSHQGYEQYF
NA	medium-sized	TRBV2	TRBJ2-6	TGTGCCAGCAGATTAGGGGGGGCCAACGTCCTGACTTTC	CASRLGGANVLTF
TRBD2	few	TRBV10-3	TRBJ2-5	TGTGCCATCAGTGAACTAGCGAACCAAGAGACCCAGTACTTC	CAISELANQETQYF
TRBD2	many	TRBV4-1	TRBJ2-7	TGCGCCAGCAGCCAGGCCACTAGCGGGAGGAGGAACGAGCAGTACTTC	CASSQATSGRRNEQYF
NA	NA	TRBV7-6	TRBJ1-6	TGTGCCAGCAGCTTAAGGTTCTTAGCCGGCGGGACACCCCTCCACTTT	CASSLRFLAGGTPLHF
NA	many	TRBV28	TRBJ2-6	TGTGCCAGCAGTCTAGGACGGGGAGGATGGGTATCTGGGGCCAACGTCCTGACTTTC	CASSLGRGGWVSGANVLTF
NA	many	TRBV5-8	TRBJ1-1	TGTGCCAGCAGCTTGGGGTACCGGAACACTGAAGCTTTCTTT	CASSLGYRNTEAFF
TRBD1	NA	TRBV19	TRBJ2-3	TGTGCCAGTAGCTACAGGGGGGCAGATACTCAGTATTTT	CASSYRGADTQYF
TRBD2	NA	TRBV7-9	TRBJ2-7	TGTGCCAGCAGCTGGCGGGAGAACGACGAGCAGTACTTC	CASSWRENDEQYF
TRBD2	NA	TRBV11-1	TRBJ2-1	TGCGCCAGCGGCTTAAAACTAGCGGGTCGTAATGAGCAGTTCTTC	CASGLKLAGRNEQFF
NA	NA	TRBV14	TRBJ1-1	TGTGCCAGCAGCCAAGATCGTTTATGGGACACTGAAGCTTTCTTT	CASSQDRLWDTEAFF